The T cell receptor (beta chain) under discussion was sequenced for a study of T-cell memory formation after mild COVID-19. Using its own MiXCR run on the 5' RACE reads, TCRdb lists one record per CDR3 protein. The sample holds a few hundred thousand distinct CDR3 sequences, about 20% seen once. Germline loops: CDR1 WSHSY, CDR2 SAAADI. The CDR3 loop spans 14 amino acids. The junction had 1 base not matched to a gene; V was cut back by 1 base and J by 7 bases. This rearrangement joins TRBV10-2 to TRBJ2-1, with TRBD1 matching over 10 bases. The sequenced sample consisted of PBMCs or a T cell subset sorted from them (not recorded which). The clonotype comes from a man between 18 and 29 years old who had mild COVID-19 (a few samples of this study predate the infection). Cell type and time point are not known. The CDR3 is CASSEWGQGNEQFF. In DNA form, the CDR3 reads TGCGCCAGCAGTGAGTGGGGACAGGGGAATGAGCAGTTCTTC.